These T cell receptor beta chains were read from a single sample in a study of blood T cell repertoires in COVID-19. Data came from immunoSEQ multiplex PCR; TCRdb stores just in-frame clones and leaves some out. The profile shows over 200,000 clones, around 85% of them singletons. The sequenced material came from peripheral blood. The receptors derive from a woman aged 80 or over with acute or convalescent COVID-19. Each CDR3 is given with its conserved first and last residue. A D gene is named only where the DNA matches it firmly.

j_call,v_call,d_call,cdr3_aa
TRBJ2-7,TRBV15,TRBD1,CATSGPRDRVVGEQYF
TRBJ1-6,TRBV6-5,TRBD1,CASSYDRDSPLHF
TRBJ1-4,TRBV5-1,TRBD1,CASSLATGGNEKLFF
TRBJ1-1,TRBV3-1/TRBV3-2,TRBD1,CASSPQGGNTEAFF
TRBJ1-2,TRBV12-3/TRBV12-4,.,CASSTLYGYTF
TRBJ2-5,TRBV6-6,TRBD1,CASSYTWTGRETQYF
TRBJ2-3,TRBV11-3,TRBD2,CASSIGGGADTQYF
TRBJ2-1,TRBV4-2,TRBD2,CASSQLGTSGRSYNEQFF
TRBJ1-2,TRBV4-1,.,CASSQTGSYGYTF
TRBJ2-7,TRBV6-5,TRBD2,CASRTLGTTYEQYF